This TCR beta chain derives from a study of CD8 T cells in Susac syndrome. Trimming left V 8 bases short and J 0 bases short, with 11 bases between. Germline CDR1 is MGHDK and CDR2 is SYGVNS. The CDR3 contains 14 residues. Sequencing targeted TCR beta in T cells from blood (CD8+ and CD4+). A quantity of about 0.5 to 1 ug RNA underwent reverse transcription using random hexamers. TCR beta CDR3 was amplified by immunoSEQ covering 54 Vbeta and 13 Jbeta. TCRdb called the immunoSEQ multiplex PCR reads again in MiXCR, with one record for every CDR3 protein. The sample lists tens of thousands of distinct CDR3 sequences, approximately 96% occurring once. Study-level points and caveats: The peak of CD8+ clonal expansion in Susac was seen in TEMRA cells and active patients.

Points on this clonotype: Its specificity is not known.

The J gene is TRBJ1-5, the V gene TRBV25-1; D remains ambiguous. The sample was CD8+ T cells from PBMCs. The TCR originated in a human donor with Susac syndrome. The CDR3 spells CASRGVGSNQPQHF. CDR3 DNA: TGTGCCAGCCGCGGGGTGGGTAGCAATCAGCCCCAGCATTTT. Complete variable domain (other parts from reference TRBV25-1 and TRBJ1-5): EADIYQTPRYLVIGTGKKITLECSQTMGHDKMYWYQQDPGMELHLIHYSYGVNSTEKGDLSSESTVSRIRTEHFPLTLESARPSHTSQYLCASRGVGSNQPQHFGDGTRLSIL.